Listed below are T cell receptor beta chains from one sample, sequenced in a study of regulatory T cells in long-lasting Graves disease. TCRdb used MiXCR to reprocess the multiplex PCR reads, holding one entry per CDR3 protein. The sample contains under 250,000 distinct CDR3 sequences, approximately 18% of which appear only once. These sequences were also reported in another study, on T cells in Graves' hyperthyroidism and ophthalmopathy.

The sequencing here drew on peripheral blood mononuclear cells (PBMCs), taken at new diagnosis, from a patient treated with antithyroid drugs. These receptors were collected from a woman younger than 45 with Graves disease. The CDR3 runs from the conserved cysteine through the conserved F or W. A D gene is named only where the DNA matches it firmly. The size field is filled for only some rows; it gives once, few, many or a size class.

D: TRBD2; V: TRBV4-2; size: few; length: 19; J: TRBJ2-7; CDR3: CASSQVVGTSGRGVSEQYF; DNA: TGTGCCAGCAGCCAAGTTGTCGGGACTAGCGGGAGGGGGGTCTCCGAGCAGTACTTC
D: TRBD1; V: TRBV19; size: many; length: 18; J: TRBJ1-4; CDR3: CASSAAGQDNKANEKLFF; DNA: TGTGCCAGTAGTGCTGCGGGACAGGACAATAAGGCTAATGAAAAACTGTTTTTT
D: TRBD1; V: TRBV7-2; size: many; length: 16; J: TRBJ2-7; CDR3: CASSSTIRTGQHEQYF; DNA: TGTGCCAGCAGCTCGACAATCCGGACAGGGCAACACGAGCAGTACTTC
D: TRBD1; V: TRBV19; size: many; length: 14; J: TRBJ1-5; CDR3: CASSRDRDYQPQHF; DNA: TGTGCCAGTAGCAGGGACAGGGACTATCAGCCCCAGCATTTT
D: TRBD1; V: TRBV6-5; size: many; length: 16; J: TRBJ2-2; CDR3: CASSYTRTGATGELFF; DNA: TGTGCCAGCAGTTACACCAGGACAGGGGCCACCGGGGAGCTGTTTTTT
D: .; V: TRBV28; size: many; length: 16; J: TRBJ2-1; CDR3: CASSLRRGPSYNEQFF; DNA: TGTGCCAGCAGTTTGCGACGGGGGCCCTCCTACAATGAGCAGTTCTTC
D: TRBD2; V: TRBV10-3; size: many; length: 14; J: TRBJ2-3; CDR3: CATSSGRAPDTQYF; DNA: TGTGCCACCAGTAGCGGGAGGGCCCCAGATACGCAGTATTTT
D: TRBD1; V: TRBV12-3/TRBV12-4; size: many; length: 16; J: TRBJ1-5; CDR3: CASSLTGRKSNQPQHF; DNA: TGTGCCAGCAGTTTGACAGGGAGGAAGAGCAATCAGCCCCAGCATTTT
D: .; V: TRBV24-1; size: many; length: 13; J: TRBJ2-5; CDR3: CATSPAGLETQYF; DNA: TGTGCCACCAGCCCCGCGGGTTTAGAGACCCAGTACTTC
D: .; V: TRBV3-1; size: .; length: 16; J: TRBJ2-5; CDR3: CASSLPQRELGETQYF; DNA: TGTGCCAGCAGCCTTCCACAAAGGGAATTGGGAGAGACCCAGTACTTC
D: .; V: TRBV3-1; size: many; length: 15; J: TRBJ1-1; CDR3: CASSRTRRTNTEAFF; DNA: TGTGCCAGCAGCCGTACTAGACGGACCAACACTGAAGCTTTCTTT
D: TRBD2; V: TRBV5-1; size: .; length: 17; J: TRBJ2-1; CDR3: CASSLAAGGPLGNEQFF; DNA: TGCGCCAGCAGCTTGGCGGCGGGAGGGCCTTTGGGGAATGAGCAGTTCTTC
D: .; V: TRBV6-1; size: many; length: 13; J: TRBJ2-7; CDR3: CASSPTSSYEQYF; DNA: TGTGCCAGCAGCCCAACGAGCTCCTACGAGCAGTACTTC
D: .; V: TRBV30; size: many; length: 15; J: TRBJ2-7; CDR3: CAWSKGRGWAYEQYF; DNA: TGTGCCTGGAGTAAGGGTCGGGGATGGGCCTACGAGCAGTACTTC
D: TRBD2; V: TRBV9; size: many; length: 15; J: TRBJ2-5; CDR3: CASSVGLAASETQYF; DNA: TGTGCCAGCAGCGTAGGACTAGCGGCCTCGGAGACCCAGTACTTC
D: .; V: TRBV11-2; size: once; length: 14; J: TRBJ2-2; CDR3: CASSLKGDTGELFF; DNA: TGTGCCAGCAGCTTAAAGGGGGACACCGGGGAGCTGTTTTTT
D: .; V: TRBV11-2; size: .; length: 13; J: TRBJ2-5; CDR3: CASSLEPQETQYF; DNA: TGTGCCAGCAGCTTAGAACCCCAAGAGACCCAGTACTTC
D: .; V: TRBV6-5; size: many; length: 15; J: TRBJ1-5; CDR3: CASSSGRDSNQPQHF; DNA: TGTGCCAGCAGCTCAGGACGGGACAGCAATCAGCCCCAGCATTTT
D: .; V: TRBV24-1; size: .; length: 13; J: TRBJ2-5; CDR3: CATSGRQQETQYF; DNA: TGTGCCACCAGTGGTCGGCAGCAAGAGACCCAGTACTTC
D: .; V: TRBV28; size: many; length: 15; J: TRBJ2-6; CDR3: CASSLWGVGANVLTF; DNA: TGTGCCAGCAGTTTATGGGGCGTTGGGGCCAACGTCCTGACTTTC
D: .; V: TRBV2; size: .; length: 13; J: TRBJ2-3; CDR3: CASSELGADTQYF; DNA: TGTGCCAGCAGTGAATTAGGGGCAGATACGCAGTATTTT
D: TRBD2; V: TRBV28; size: many; length: 15; J: TRBJ2-7; CDR3: CASMAGGAIAYEQYF; DNA: TGTGCCAGCATGGCCGGGGGGGCGATCGCCTACGAGCAGTACTTC
D: TRBD1; V: TRBV6-2/TRBV6-3; size: few; length: 15; J: TRBJ2-4; CDR3: CASRDLDRSKNIQYF; DNA: TGTGCCAGCAGGGACCTGGACAGGAGCAAAAACATTCAGTACTTC
D: TRBD1; V: TRBV6-2/TRBV6-3; size: .; length: 15; J: TRBJ1-4; CDR3: CASRPQGGRGEKLCF; DNA: TGTGCCAGCAGACCCCAGGGGGGACGGGGTGAAAAGCTGTGTTTT
D: TRBD1; V: TRBV12-3/TRBV12-4; size: .; length: 15; J: TRBJ2-2; CDR3: CASSYAGQGNGELFF; DNA: TGTGCCAGCAGTTACGCGGGACAGGGTAACGGGGAGCTGTTTTTT
D: TRBD1; V: TRBV19; size: .; length: 14; J: TRBJ1-2; CDR3: CASSANRGSYGYTF; DNA: TGTGCCAGTAGTGCGAACAGGGGTTCTTATGGCTACACCTTC
D: .; V: TRBV5-1; size: .; length: 14; J: TRBJ1-4; CDR3: CASSFGKEGQKLLF; DNA: TGCGCCAGCAGCTTCGGGAAAGAAGGTCAAAAACTGTTATTT
D: .; V: TRBV7-9; size: many; length: 15; J: TRBJ1-3; CDR3: CASSSGGGTGNTIYF; DNA: TGTGCCAGCAGTTCCGGGGGAGGGACTGGAAACACCATATATTTT
D: .; V: TRBV7-9; size: many; length: 12; J: TRBJ2-7; CDR3: CASSLVGYEQYF; DNA: TGTGCCAGCAGCTTAGTAGGGTACGAGCAGTACTTC
D: .; V: TRBV7-6; size: few; length: 15; J: TRBJ1-1; CDR3: CASSLGDAPNTEAFF; DNA: TGTGCCAGCAGCTTGGGGGACGCCCCGAACACTGAAGCTTTCTTT
D: .; V: TRBV2; size: many; length: 13; J: TRBJ2-5; CDR3: CASSGRGGETQYF; DNA: TGTGCCAGCAGTGGCAGGGGCGGCGAGACCCAGTACTTC
D: .; V: TRBV7-9; size: few; length: 16; J: TRBJ1-3; CDR3: CASSLGSVGAGNTIYF; DNA: TGTGCCAGCAGCTTAGGCAGTGTGGGGGCTGGAAACACCATATATTTT
D: .; V: TRBV28; size: .; length: 16; J: TRBJ1-5; CDR3: CASSSLGGATNQPQHF; DNA: TGTGCCAGCAGTTCCTTAGGGGGGGCGACGAATCAGCCCCAGCATTTT
D: .; V: TRBV30; size: many; length: 11; J: TRBJ1-1; CDR3: CAWGWGAEAFF; DNA: TGTGCCTGGGGGTGGGGGGCTGAAGCTTTCTTT
D: TRBD1; V: TRBV6-1; size: many; length: 17; J: TRBJ1-5; CDR3: CASSGFTGTGFNQPQHF; DNA: TGTGCCAGCAGTGGCTTCACCGGGACAGGTTTTAATCAGCCCCAGCATTTT
D: .; V: TRBV6-2/TRBV6-3; size: many; length: 12; J: TRBJ2-1; CDR3: CASSFGVGEQFF; DNA: TGTGCCAGCAGTTTCGGTGTAGGGGAGCAGTTCTTC
D: .; V: TRBV28; size: few; length: 14; J: TRBJ1-2; CDR3: CASRTIQVSYGYTF; DNA: TGTGCCAGCAGAACTATACAGGTCTCCTATGGCTACACCTTC
D: .; V: TRBV12-3/TRBV12-4; size: medium-sized; length: 15; J: TRBJ2-6; CDR3: CASSSTVVGANVLTF; DNA: TGTGCCAGCAGTTCGACAGTGGTCGGGGCCAACGTCCTGACTTTC
D: TRBD1; V: TRBV12-3/TRBV12-4; size: .; length: 17; J: TRBJ1-1; CDR3: CASSRDRGYVMNTEAFF; DNA: TGTGCCAGCAGCCGAGACAGGGGCTATGTCATGAACACTGAAGCTTTCTTT
D: TRBD2; V: TRBV9; size: few; length: 19; J: TRBJ2-1; CDR3: CASSVFFGVEAGVGDEQFF; DNA: TGTGCCAGCAGCGTATTCTTCGGGGTAGAAGCGGGAGTAGGTGATGAGCAGTTCTTC